This entry features one TCR beta chain sequence. Its target is not known. The data derive from a study of shared clonotypes between healthy human individuals. Study-wide results and caveats: Clonotype sharing levels among donors were expected to vary with sequencing depth. When compared with the clonotypes that were shared by all four sorted-subset donors, the non-shared clonotypes turned out to have lower generation probabilities.

In the authors' methods: Filtering of immunoSEQ junctional sequences could not match full-length read filtering. This table comes from immunoSEQ multiplex PCR, and its TCRdb copy is limited to in-frame clones, with some not included. The V and J calls and clone size are taken from that table; D and trimming were inferred from the DNA. This table has around 690,000 clones, about nine tenths appearing once. The germline V gene encodes CDR1 SGHDT and CDR2 YYEEEE. This CDR3 is built from 11 residues. The germline V and J ends were trimmed by 3 bases and 10 bases, with 10 bases remaining between them. The chain is built from TRBV5-6 and TRBJ1-1; D call uncertain. The TCR originated in a man younger than 35 in good health. Some clones in this sample may be carry-over from other donors' samples. Specimen: memory CD8+ T cells from PBMCs. The subset denotes: CD45RO+ cells pooled with CCR7-negative TemRA cells. This CDR3 reads CASSSGLGAFF. The CDR3 DNA sequence: TGTGCCAGCAGCTCCGGTCTGGGAGCTTTCTTT.